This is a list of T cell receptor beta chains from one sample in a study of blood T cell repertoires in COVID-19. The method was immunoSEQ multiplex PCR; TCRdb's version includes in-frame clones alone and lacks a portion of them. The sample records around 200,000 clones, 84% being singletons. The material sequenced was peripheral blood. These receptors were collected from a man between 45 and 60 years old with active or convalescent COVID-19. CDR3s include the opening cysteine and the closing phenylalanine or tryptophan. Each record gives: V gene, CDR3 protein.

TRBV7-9 CASSKSGVSTDTQYF
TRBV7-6 CASSLSGQGALEQYF
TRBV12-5 CASGLQRGETQYF
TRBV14 CASRFTGAYGYTF
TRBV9 CASSEGQAGNTIYF
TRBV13 CASSTLRGYSSGNTIYF
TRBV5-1 CASSLDTPNYGYTF
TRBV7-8 CASSLGSGLGTNTEAFF
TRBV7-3 CASSLWGGPSSGYTF
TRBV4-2 CASSQDGQTNYEQYF
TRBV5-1 CASSLGDSSYNEQFF
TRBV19 CASSMIGDEQFF
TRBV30 CAYLGAGTVENTIYF
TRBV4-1 CASSLTQGNTEAFF
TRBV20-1 CSASIWGAGRNEQFF
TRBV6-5 CASSYGGGTSSYEQYF
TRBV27 CASSLSRVGSNTEAFF